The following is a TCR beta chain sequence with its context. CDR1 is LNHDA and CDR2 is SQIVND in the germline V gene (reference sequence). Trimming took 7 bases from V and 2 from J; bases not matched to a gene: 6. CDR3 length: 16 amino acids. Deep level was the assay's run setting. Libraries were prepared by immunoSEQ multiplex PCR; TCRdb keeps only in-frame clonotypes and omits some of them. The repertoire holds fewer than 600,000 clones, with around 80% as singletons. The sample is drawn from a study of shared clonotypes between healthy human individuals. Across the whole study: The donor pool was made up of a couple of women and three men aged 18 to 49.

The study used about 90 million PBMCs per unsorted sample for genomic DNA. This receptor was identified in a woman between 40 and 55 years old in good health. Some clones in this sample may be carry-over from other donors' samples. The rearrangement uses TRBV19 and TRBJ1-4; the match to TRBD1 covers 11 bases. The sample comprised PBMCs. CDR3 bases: TGTGCCAGTACCGGACAGGGGGCGCCTACTAATGAAAAACTGTTTTTT. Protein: CASTGQGAPTNEKLFF.